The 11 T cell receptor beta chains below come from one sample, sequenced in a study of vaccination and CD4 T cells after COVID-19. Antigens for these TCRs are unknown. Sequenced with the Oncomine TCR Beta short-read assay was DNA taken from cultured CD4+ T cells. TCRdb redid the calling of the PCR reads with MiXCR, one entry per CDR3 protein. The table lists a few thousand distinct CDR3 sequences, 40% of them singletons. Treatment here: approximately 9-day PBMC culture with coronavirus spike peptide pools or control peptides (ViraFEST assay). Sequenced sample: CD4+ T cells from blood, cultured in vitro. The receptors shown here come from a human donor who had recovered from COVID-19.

The CDR3: CASSQGGVAGDDTQYF. DNA for the CDR3: TGCGCCAGCAGCCAAGGGGGGGTAGCGGGAGACGATACGCAGTATTTT. The chain links TRBV4-3 to TRBJ2-3; 9 positions agree with TRBD2. CDR3 length: 16 residues. Trimming took 1 base from V and 6 from J; bases not matched to a gene: 8. Germline V CDR1 and CDR2: LGHNA, YSLEER.

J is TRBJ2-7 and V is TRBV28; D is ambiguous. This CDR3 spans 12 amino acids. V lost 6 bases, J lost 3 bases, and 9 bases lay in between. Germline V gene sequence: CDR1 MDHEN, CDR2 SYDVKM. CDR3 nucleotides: TGTGCCAGCAGCCCCGTAAACTACGAGCAGTACTTC. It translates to CASSPVNYEQYF.

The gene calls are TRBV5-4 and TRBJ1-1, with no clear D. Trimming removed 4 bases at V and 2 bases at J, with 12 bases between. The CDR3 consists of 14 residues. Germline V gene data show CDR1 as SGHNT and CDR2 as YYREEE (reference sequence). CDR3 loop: CASSRVGRNTEAFF. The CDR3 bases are TGTGCCAGCAGCCGCGTCGGGAGAAACACTGAAGCTTTCTTT.

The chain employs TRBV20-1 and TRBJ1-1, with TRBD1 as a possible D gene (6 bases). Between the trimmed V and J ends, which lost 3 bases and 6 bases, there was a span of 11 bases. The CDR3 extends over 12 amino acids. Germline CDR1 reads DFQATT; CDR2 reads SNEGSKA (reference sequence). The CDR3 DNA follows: TGCAGTGCTAGGAAATCAGGGGCTGAAGCTTTCTTT. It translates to CSARKSGAEAFF.

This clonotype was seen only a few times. The CDR3 sequence is CASSARSLAGGPPGELFF. The CDR3 bases are TGTGCCAGCAGCGCCCGGTCCCTAGCGGGAGGGCCCCCCGGGGAGCTGTTTTTT. The chain is built from TRBV7-8 and TRBJ2-2, with 12 bases lining up with TRBD2. The CDR3 totals 18 residues. Germline trimming cut 5 bases from V and 6 bases from J; bases unmatched to any gene: 13. CDR1 is SGHVS, CDR2 FQNEAQ, per germline.

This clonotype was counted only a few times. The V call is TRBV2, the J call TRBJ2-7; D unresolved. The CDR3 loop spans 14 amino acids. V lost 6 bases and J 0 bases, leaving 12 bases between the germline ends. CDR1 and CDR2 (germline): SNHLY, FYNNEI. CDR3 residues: CASSAETDSYEQYF. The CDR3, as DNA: TGTGCCAGCAGCGCCGAGACGGACTCCTACGAGCAGTACTTC.

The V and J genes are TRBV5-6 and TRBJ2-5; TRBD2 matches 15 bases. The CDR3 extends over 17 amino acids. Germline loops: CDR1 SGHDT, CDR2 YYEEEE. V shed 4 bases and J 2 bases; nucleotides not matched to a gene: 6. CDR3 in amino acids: CASSHGLAGGPQETQYF. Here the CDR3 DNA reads TGTGCCAGCAGCCATGGACTAGCGGGAGGGCCTCAAGAGACCCAGTACTTC.

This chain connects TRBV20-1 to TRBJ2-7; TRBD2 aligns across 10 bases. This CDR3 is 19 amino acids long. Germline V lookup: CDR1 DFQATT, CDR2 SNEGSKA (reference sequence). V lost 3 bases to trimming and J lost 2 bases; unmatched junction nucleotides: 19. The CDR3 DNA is TGCAGTGCTAGTTTTCAGGGTGGACTAGCGGTGGTATATGCCTACGAGCAGTACTTC. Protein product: CSASFQGGLAVVYAYEQYF.

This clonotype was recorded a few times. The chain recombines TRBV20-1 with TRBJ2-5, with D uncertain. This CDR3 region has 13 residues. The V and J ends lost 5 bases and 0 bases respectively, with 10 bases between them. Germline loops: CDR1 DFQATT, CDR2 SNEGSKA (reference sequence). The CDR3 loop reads CSAPRLDQETQYF. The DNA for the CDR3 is TGCAGTGCTCCTCGTTTGGACCAAGAGACCCAGTACTTC.

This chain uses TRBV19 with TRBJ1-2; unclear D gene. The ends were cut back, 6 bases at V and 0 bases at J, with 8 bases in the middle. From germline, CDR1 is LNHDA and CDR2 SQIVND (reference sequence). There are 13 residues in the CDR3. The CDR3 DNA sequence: TGTGCCAGTAGGTTGATCCCTAACTATGGCTACACCTTC. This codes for CASRLIPNYGYTF.

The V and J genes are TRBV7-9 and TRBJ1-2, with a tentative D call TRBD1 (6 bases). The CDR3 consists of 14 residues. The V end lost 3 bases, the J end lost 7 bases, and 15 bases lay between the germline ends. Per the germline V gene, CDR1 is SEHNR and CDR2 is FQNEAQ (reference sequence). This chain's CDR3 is CASSFTRGSVGYTF. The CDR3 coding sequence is TGTGCCAGCAGCTTTACCAGGGGTTCGGTTGGCTACACCTTC.